The subject of this entry is one T cell receptor beta chain. This sample was included in a study of blood T cell repertoires in COVID-19. Study as a whole: The United States, Italy and Spain were the sources of the acute and convalescent COVID-19 samples.

Original analysis: Reference gene primers were amplified, and this amplification served to estimate nucleated cell counts. Assay: immunoSEQ multiplex PCR; the TCRdb copy retains only in-frame clones and omits some. That table gives V, J and clone size, and the DNA gave D and trimming. The sample shows under 200,000 clones, 70% to 90% of them seen only once. CDR1 SGDLS and CDR2 YYNGEE come from the germline V gene. Trimming shortened V by 6 bases and J by 2 bases, and 14 bases separated the two germline ends. The CDR3 has 15 amino acids. The V gene is TRBV9, the J gene TRBJ1-4; TRBD1 might be the D (6 bases). The sequence was obtained from a man younger than 35 with acute or convalescent COVID-19. Sequencing was done on a sample of peripheral blood. The CDR3 DNA is TGTGCCAGCACCTCAGGGGACACGACTAATGAAAAACTGTTTTTT. It encodes CASTSGDTTNEKLFF.